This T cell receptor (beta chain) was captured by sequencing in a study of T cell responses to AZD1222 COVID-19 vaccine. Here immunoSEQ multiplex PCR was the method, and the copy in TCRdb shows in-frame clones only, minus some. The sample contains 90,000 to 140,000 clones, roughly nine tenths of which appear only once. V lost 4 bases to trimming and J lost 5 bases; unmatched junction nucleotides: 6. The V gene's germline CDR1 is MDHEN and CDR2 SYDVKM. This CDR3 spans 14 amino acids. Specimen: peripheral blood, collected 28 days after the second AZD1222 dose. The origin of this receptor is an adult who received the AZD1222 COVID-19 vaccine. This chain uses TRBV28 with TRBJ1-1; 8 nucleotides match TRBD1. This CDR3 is CASSSQGARTEAFF. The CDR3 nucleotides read TGTGCCAGCAGTTCTCAGGGGGCCCGTACTGAAGCTTTCTTT.